The 9 T cell receptor beta chains reported below all come from one sample, sequenced in a study of blood T cell repertoires in COVID-19. Sequenced by immunoSEQ multiplex PCR; TCRdb stores in-frame clones only, minus some. The sample has 140,000 to 150,000 clones, about 87% seen once. Sequences were obtained from peripheral blood. Receptors originate from a woman in her fifties or sixties with acute or convalescent COVID-19.

This clone was seen more than once but under ten times. The V call is TRBV14, the J call TRBJ2-7; 9 positions agree with TRBD1. Germline loops: CDR1 SGHDN, CDR2 FVKESK. This CDR3 contains 14 residues. J lost 2 bases, V lost 4 bases, and 3 bases had no gene match. The DNA for the CDR3 is TGTGCCAGCAGCCGAGGGACAGGGCCCTACGAGCAGTACTTC. Its translation is CASSRGTGPYEQYF.

This clone was seen a few times. This rearrangement joins TRBV5-1 to TRBJ1-1; D is perhaps TRBD1 (5 bases). V was pared by 5 bases and J by 6 bases, with 17 bases between. Germline CDR1 is SGHRS and CDR2 is YFSETQ. The length of the CDR3 is 14 residues. CDR3 amino acids: CASRLTTDSPEAFF. CDR3 nucleotides: TGCGCCAGCAGACTAACTACAGACAGTCCTGAAGCTTTCTTT.

The chain joins TRBV2 to TRBJ2-5; no firm D call. This CDR3 has 13 amino acids. Germline V gene data show CDR1 as SNHLY and CDR2 as FYNNEI. Trimming removed 3 bases at V and 5 bases at J, with 10 bases between. This CDR3 is CASSDVPRETQYF. The CDR3 DNA sequence: TGTGCCAGCAGTGACGTCCCGAGGGAGACCCAGTACTTC.

V is TRBV19 and J is TRBJ2-3; unclear D gene. The CDR3 loop spans 13 amino acids. Trimming took 3 bases from V and 4 from J, leaving 8 bases between them. Germline CDR1 reads LNHDA; CDR2 reads SQIVND (reference sequence). CDR3 in DNA: TGTGCCAGTAGTATCCGACTTTCAGATACGCAGTATTTT. Residues: CASSIRLSDTQYF.

The J gene is TRBJ1-2, the V gene TRBV4-1, with D possibly matching TRBD1 (5 bases). The CDR3 is 12 residues long. Germline CDR1 is MGHRA and CDR2 is YSYEKL. Deletions cut 5 bases from V and 7 bases from J, with 11 bases between. CDR3 region: CASSAGGLGYTF. Here the CDR3 DNA reads TGCGCCAGCAGCGCCGGGGGACTTGGCTACACCTTC.

A remark on this clone: Its ends do not fully match the called genes, so a read error is possible. V usage is TRBV6-1 and J usage is TRBJ1-2, with D unclear. There are 11 residues in the CDR3. CDR1 MNHNS and CDR2 SASEGT come from the germline V gene. Written as DNA, the CDR3 is TGTGCCAGCAGTGATTTGGTGGCTTTGGCCTTC. Protein product: CASSDLVALAF.

The chain employs TRBV7-9 and TRBJ2-1, with D maybe TRBD2 (6 bases). Germline CDR1 SEHNR, CDR2 FQNEAQ (reference sequence). V lost 5 bases and J lost 2, with 10 bases in between. The CDR3 sequence is 14 residues long. CDR3 loop: CASSPGRTYNEQFF. Here the CDR3 DNA reads TGTGCCAGCAGCCCGGGGAGGACCTACAATGAGCAGTTCTTC.

There are a few counts of this clone. V is TRBV9 and J is TRBJ2-7, with TRBD2 matching over 9 bases. The V and J ends lost 0 bases and 4 bases, in that order; junction bases with no gene match: 8. Germline-derived CDR1 and CDR2 are SGDLS and YYNGEE. The CDR3 consists of 16 residues. CDR3 in DNA: TGTGCCAGCAGCGTAGATGCTGCGGGAGGGTGGTACGAGCAGTACTTC. As protein: CASSVDAAGGWYEQYF.

The rearrangement links TRBV9 to TRBJ2-7; 8 bases map to TRBD2. Unmatched junction bases numbered 7, after V lost 3 bases and J lost 2 bases. Germline CDR1 is SGDLS and CDR2 is YYNGEE. The CDR3 consists of 15 residues. CDR3 in DNA: TGTGCCAGCAGCGCCAGCGGGGGTCAAGCCTACGAGCAGTACTTC. Protein product: CASSASGGQAYEQYF.